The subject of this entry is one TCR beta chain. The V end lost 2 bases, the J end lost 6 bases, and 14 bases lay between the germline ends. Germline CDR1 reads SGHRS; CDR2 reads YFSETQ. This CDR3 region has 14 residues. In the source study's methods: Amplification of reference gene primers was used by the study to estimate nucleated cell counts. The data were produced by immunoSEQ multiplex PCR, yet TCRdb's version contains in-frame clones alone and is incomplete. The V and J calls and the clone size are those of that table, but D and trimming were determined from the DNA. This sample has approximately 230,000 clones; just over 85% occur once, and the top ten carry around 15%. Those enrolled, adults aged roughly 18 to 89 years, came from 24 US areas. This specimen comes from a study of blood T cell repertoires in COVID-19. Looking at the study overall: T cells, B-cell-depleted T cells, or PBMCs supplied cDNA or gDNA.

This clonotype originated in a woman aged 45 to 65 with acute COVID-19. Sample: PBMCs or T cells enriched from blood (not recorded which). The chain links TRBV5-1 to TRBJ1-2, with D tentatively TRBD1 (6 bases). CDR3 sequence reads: CASSLTGQSNGYTF. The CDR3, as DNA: TGCGCCAGCAGCTTAACCGGACAGAGCAATGGCTACACCTTC.